This record looks at one T cell receptor beta chain sequence and its context. Its antigen is as yet unknown. The sample originates from a study of T cell repertoires in cytomegalovirus infection. Looking at the study overall: Public TCR beta signature analysis indicated the presence of both CMV infection and matching HLA type.

General study points: Clonotype analysis showed dominance of the ex vivo response by HLA-C-restricted CMV-specific TCR beta clonotypes.

Each CDR3 protein gets one entry after TCRdb re-called the reads with MiXCR. Among around 280,000 distinct CDR3 sequences, roughly 15% were seen once, and the ten largest hold 7.5% to 10%. V was trimmed by 10 bases and J by 0 bases, leaving 16 bases between them. This CDR3 contains 15 residues. The germline gives CDR1 SEHNR, CDR2 FQNEAQ (reference sequence). Material: PBMCs. This TCR came from a human donor in good health (CMV status not recorded). Some clones in this sample may be carry-over from other donors' samples. J is TRBJ2-1 and V is TRBV7-9, with a weak D call TRBD2 (6 bases). CDR3 loop: CAIQLGGPSYNEQFF. The DNA of the CDR3 is TGTGCCATCCAGCTAGGAGGGCCCTCCTACAATGAGCAGTTCTTC.